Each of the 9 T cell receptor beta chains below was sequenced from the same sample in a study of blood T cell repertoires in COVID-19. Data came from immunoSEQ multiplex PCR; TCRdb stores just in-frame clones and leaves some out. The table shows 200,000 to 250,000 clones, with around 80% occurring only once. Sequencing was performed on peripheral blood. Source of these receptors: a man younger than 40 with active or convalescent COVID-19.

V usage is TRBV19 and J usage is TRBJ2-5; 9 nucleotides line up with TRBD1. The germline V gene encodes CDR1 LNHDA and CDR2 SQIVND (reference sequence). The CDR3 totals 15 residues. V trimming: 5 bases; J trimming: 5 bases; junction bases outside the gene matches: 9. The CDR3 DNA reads TGTGCCAGTAGTCCTACCGCACAGGGGGCCGAGACCCAGTACTTC. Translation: CASSPTAQGAETQYF.

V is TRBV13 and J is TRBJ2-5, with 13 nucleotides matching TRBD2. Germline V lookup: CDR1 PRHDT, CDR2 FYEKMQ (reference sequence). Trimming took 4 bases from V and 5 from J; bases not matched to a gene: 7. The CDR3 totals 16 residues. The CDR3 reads CASSSLTSGGRETQYF. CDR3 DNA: TGTGCCAGCAGCTCCCTGACTAGCGGGGGGAGGGAGACCCAGTACTTC.

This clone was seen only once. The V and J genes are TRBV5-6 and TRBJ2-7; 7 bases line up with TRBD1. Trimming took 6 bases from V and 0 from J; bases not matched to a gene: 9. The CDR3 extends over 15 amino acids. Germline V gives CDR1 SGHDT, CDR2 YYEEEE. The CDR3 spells CASTLEDRASYEQYF. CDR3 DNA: TGTGCCAGCACCCTGGAAGACAGGGCCTCCTACGAGCAGTACTTC.

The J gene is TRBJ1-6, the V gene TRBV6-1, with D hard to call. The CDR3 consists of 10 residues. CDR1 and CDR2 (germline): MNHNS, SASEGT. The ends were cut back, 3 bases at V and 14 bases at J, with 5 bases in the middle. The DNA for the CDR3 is TGTGCCAGCAGTGACACAACCCTCCACTTT. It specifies CASSDTTLHF.

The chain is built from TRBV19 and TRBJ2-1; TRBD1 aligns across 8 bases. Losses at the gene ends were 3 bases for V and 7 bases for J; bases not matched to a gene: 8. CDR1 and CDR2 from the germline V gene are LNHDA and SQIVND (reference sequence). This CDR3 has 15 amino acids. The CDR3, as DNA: TGTGCCAGTAGTATCGGGCAGGGGGCAAGGAATGAGCAGTTCTTC. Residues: CASSIGQGARNEQFF.

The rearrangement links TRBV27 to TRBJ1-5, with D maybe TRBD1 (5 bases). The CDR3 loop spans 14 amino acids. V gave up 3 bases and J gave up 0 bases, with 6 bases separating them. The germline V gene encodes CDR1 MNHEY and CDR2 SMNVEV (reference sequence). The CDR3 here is CASSLGLSNQPQHF. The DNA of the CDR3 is TGTGCCAGCAGTTTGGGGCTTAGCAATCAGCCCCAGCATTTT.

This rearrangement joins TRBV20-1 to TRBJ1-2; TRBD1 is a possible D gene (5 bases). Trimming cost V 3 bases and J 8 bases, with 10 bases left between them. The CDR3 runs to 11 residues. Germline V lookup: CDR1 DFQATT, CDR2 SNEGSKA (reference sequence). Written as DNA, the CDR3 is TGCAGTGCTAGGGCAGGGCGCGGCTACACCTTC. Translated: CSARAGRGYTF.

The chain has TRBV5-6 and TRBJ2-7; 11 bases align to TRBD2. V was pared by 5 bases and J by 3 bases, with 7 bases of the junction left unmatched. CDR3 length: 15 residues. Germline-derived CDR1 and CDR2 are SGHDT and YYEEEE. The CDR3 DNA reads TGTGCCAGCAGGGGGACCGGGACTAGCGGCTACGAGCAGTACTTC. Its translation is CASRGTGTSGYEQYF.

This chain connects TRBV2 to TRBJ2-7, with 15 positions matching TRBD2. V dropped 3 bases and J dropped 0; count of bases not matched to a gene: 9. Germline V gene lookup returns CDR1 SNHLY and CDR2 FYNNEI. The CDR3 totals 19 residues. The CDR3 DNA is TGTGCCAGCAGTGATGCGGGACTAGCGGGAGGTAGAAGCTCCTACGAGCAGTACTTC. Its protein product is CASSDAGLAGGRSSYEQYF.